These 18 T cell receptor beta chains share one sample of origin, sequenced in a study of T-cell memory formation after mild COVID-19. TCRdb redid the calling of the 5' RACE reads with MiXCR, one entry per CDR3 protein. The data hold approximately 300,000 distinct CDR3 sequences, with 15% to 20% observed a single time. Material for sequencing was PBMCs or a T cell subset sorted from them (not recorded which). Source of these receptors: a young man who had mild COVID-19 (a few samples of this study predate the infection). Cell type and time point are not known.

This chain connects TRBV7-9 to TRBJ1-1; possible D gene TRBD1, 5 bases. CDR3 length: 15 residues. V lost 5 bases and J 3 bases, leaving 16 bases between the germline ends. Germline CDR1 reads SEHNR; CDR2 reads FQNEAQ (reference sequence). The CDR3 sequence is CASSPGWGGDTEAFF. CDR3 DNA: TGTGCCAGCAGCCCCGGATGGGGGGGTGACACTGAAGCTTTCTTT.

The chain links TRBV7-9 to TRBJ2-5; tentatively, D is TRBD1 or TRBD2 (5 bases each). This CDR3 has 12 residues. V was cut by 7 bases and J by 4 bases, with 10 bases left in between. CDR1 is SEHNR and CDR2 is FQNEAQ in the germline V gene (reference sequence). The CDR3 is CASTPGRETQYF. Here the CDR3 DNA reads TGTGCCAGCACTCCAGGGAGAGAGACCCAGTACTTC.

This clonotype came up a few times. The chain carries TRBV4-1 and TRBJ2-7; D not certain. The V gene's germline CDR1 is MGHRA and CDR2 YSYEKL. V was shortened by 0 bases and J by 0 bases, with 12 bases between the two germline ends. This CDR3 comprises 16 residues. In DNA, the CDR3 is TGCGCCAGCAGCCAAGATCTTGCGAGGAGCTCCTACGAGCAGTACTTC. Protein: CASSQDLARSSYEQYF.

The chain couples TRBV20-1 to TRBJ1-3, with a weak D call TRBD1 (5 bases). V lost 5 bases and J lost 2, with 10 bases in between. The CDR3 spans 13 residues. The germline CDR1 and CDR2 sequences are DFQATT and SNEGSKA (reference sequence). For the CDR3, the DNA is TGCAGTGCTTCAGGGAACACTGGAAACACCATATATTTT. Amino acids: CSASGNTGNTIYF.

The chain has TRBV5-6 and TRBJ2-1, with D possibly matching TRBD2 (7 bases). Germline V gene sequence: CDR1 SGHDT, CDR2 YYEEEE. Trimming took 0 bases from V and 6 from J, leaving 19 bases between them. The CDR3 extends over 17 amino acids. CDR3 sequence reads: CASSLAGRGPLGNEQFF. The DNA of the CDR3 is TGTGCCAGCAGCTTGGCTGGGCGGGGGCCCTTGGGCAATGAGCAGTTCTTC.

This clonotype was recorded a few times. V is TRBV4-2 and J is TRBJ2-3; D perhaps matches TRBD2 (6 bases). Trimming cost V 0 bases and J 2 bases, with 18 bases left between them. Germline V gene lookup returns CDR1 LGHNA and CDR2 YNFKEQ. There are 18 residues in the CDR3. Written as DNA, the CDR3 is TGTGCCAGCAGCCAAGAATACGGCGGGGAGCGATCCACAGATACGCAGTATTTT. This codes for CASSQEYGGERSTDTQYF.

This chain's CDR3 is CSADTGTTNEKLFF. In DNA form, the CDR3 reads TGCAGTGCGGACACAGGGACTACTAATGAAAAACTGTTTTTT. This chain links TRBV20-1 with TRBJ1-4, with a possible D match to TRBD1 (6 bases). Trimming took 6 bases from V and 2 from J, leaving 13 bases between them. The CDR3 is 14 amino acids. Germline CDR1 reads DFQATT; CDR2 reads SNEGSKA (reference sequence).

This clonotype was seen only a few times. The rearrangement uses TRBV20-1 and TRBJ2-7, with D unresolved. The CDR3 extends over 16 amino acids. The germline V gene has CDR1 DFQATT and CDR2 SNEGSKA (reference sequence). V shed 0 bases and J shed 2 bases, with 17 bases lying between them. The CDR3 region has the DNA TGCAGTGCTAGAGATCCCTCCCCCGGTTGGCCCTACGAGCAGTACGTC. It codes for CSARDPSPGWPYEQYV.

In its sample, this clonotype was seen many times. Here the CDR3 reads CASSPGVATGELFF. CDR3 bases: TGTGCCAGCAGCCCAGGGGTGGCTACCGGGGAGCTGTTTTTT. The chain recombines TRBV5-4 with TRBJ2-2, with D perhaps TRBD1 (6 bases). The CDR3 has 14 residues. Germline lookup yields CDR1 SGHNT and CDR2 YYREEE (reference sequence). Trimming pared 4 bases from V and 5 bases from J, leaving 12 bases between.

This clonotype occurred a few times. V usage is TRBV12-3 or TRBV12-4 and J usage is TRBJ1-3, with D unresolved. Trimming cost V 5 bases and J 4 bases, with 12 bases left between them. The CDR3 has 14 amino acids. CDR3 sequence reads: CASSRGSPGNTIYF. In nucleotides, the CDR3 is TGTGCCAGCAGTCGGGGATCGCCGGGAAACACCATATATTTT.

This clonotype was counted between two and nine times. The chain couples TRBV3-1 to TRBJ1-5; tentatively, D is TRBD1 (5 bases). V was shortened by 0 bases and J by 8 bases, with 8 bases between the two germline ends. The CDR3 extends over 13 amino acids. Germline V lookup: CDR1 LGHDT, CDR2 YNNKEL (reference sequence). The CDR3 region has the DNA TGTGCCAGCAGCCAAGACGGGGCGAAGCCCCAGCATTTT. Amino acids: CASSQDGAKPQHF.

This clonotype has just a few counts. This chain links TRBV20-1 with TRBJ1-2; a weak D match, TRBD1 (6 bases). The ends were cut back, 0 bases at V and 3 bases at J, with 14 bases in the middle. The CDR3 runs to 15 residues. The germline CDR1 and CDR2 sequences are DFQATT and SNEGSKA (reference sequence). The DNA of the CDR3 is TGCAGTGCTAGAGATCCACAGGGTCGGGACTATGGCTACACCTTC. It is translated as CSARDPQGRDYGYTF.

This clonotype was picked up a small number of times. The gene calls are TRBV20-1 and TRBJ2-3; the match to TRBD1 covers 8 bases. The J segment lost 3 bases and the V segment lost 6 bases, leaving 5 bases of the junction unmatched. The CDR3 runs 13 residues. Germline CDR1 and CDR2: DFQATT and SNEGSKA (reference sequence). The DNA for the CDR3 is TGCAGTGCCGTCCGACAGGGGACAGATACGCAGTATTTT. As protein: CSAVRQGTDTQYF.

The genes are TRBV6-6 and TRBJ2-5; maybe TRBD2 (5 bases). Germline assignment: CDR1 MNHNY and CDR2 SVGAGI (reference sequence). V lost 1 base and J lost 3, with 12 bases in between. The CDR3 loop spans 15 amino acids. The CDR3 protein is CASSYWRAAEETQYF. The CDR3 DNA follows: TGTGCCAGCAGTTACTGGCGGGCGGCAGAAGAGACCCAGTACTTC.

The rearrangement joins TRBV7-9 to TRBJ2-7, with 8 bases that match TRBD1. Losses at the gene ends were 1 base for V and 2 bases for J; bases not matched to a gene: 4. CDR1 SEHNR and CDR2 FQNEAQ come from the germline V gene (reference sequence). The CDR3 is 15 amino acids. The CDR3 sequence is CASSLGGQEAYEQYV. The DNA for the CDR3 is TGTGCCAGCAGCTTAGGGGGACAGGAGGCCTACGAGCAGTACGTC.

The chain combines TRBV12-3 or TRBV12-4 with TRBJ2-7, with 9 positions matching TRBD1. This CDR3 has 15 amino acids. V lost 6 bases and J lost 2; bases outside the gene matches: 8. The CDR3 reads CASRPGQGIAYEQYF. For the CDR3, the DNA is TGTGCCAGCAGACCAGGACAGGGGATCGCCTACGAGCAGTACTTC.

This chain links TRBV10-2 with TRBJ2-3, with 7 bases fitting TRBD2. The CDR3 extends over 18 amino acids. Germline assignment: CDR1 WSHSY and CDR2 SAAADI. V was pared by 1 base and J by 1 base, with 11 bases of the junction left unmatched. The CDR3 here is CASSEFSLGSGGTDTQYF. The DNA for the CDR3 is TGCGCCAGCAGTGAGTTTAGCCTGGGGAGCGGGGGCACAGATACGCAGTATTTT.

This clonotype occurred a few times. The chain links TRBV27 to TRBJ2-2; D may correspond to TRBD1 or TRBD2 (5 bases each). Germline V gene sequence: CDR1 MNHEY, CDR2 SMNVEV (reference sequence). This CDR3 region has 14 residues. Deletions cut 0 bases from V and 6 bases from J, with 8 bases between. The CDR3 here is CASSLSMGAGELFF. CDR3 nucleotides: TGTGCCAGCAGTTTATCGATGGGGGCCGGGGAGCTGTTTTTT.